Each of the 25 T cell receptor beta chains below was sequenced from the same sample in a study of cytomegalovirus exposure and HLA in healthy donors. PCR employed 60 Vbeta and 13 Jbeta primers. Libraries were prepared by immunoSEQ multiplex PCR; TCRdb keeps only in-frame clonotypes and omits some of them. The table lists 150,000 to 200,000 clones, about three quarters of them singletons, with about 2.4% in the top ten. Sample: PBMCs. Source of these receptors: a woman aged 40 to 55 in good health and CMV-seropositive.

With respect to this clone: This CDR3 is also generated by other DNA sequences in the sample. The chain links TRBV7-9 to TRBJ2-7; TRBD2 is a possible D gene (6 bases). Germline-derived CDR1 and CDR2 are SEHNR and FQNEAQ (reference sequence). The CDR3 is made up of 14 amino acids. The germline V and J ends were trimmed by 5 bases and 1 base, with 12 bases remaining between them. CDR3 sequence (DNA): TGTGCCAGCAGCAGTAGCGGAGGGTCCTACGAGCAGTACTTC. It yields the protein CASSSSGGSYEQYF.

The V call is TRBV5-1, the J call TRBJ1-6; D might be TRBD1 (6 bases). The V and J ends lost 0 bases and 5 bases respectively, with 6 bases between them. The CDR3 totals 14 residues. Germline values: CDR1 SGHRS, CDR2 YFSETQ. The CDR3 spells CASSLGQDNSPLHF. Written as DNA, the CDR3 is TGCGCCAGCAGCTTGGGACAGGATAATTCACCCCTCCACTTT.

The chain couples TRBV7-2 to TRBJ2-7; weak D call: TRBD1 (6 bases). V lost 5 bases to trimming and J lost 1 base, with 15 bases between them. The germline CDR1 and CDR2 sequences are SGHTA and FQGNSA. The CDR3 is 15 residues long. The CDR3 bases are TGTGCCAGCAGCCTCCAGGGACATACTTCCTACGAGCAGTACTTC. This sequence encodes CASSLQGHTSYEQYF.

The rearrangement uses TRBV2 and TRBJ2-3, with a possible D match to TRBD2 (6 bases). Germline CDR1 SNHLY, CDR2 FYNNEI. The V and J ends lost 4 bases and 3 bases respectively, with 14 bases between them. The CDR3 is 15 residues long. CDR3 in amino acids: CASSGGVAVTDTQYF. CDR3 in DNA: TGTGCCAGCAGTGGAGGAGTAGCGGTAACAGATACGCAGTATTTT.

This rearrangement joins TRBV7-2 to TRBJ1-2; the match to TRBD1 covers 7 bases. CDR1 and CDR2 from the germline V gene are SGHTA and FQGNSA. The ends lost 4 bases at V and 3 bases at J; junction bases unmatched: 8. The CDR3 loop spans 15 amino acids. The DNA of the CDR3 is TGTGCCAGCAGCTCTAGCCCCACAGGGGACTATGGCTACACCTTC. Protein product: CASSSSPTGDYGYTF.

The rearrangement joins TRBV18 to TRBJ2-7; 10 nucleotides agree with TRBD1. The germline CDR1 and CDR2 sequences are KGHSH and LQKENI. With 5 bases clipped from V and 4 bases from J, the junction kept 5 bases outside the gene matches. This CDR3 spans 14 amino acids. CDR3 region: CASSSDRGLYEQYF. The DNA of the CDR3 is TGTGCCAGCTCATCCGACAGGGGGCTATACGAGCAGTACTTC. Using reference TRBV18 and TRBJ2-7 for the parts outside the CDR3, the full variable domain is NAGVMQNPRHLVRRRGQEARLRCSPMKGHSHVYWYRQLPEEGLKFMVYLQKENIIDESGMPKERFSAEFPKEGPSILRIQQVVRGDSAAYFCASSSDRGLYEQYFGPGTRLTVT.

This sequence joins TRBV30 and TRBJ1-1; possible D gene TRBD1, 5 bases. V lost 3 bases, J lost 5 bases, and 19 bases lay in between. The germline gives CDR1 GTSNPN, CDR2 SVGIG (reference sequence). The CDR3 spans 15 residues. CDR3 loop: CAWRGGASPGTEAFF. The CDR3 DNA is TGTGCCTGGAGGGGAGGGGCCAGCCCTGGGACTGAAGCTTTCTTT. The full variable domain, its missing parts supplied by reference TRBV30 and TRBJ1-1, is SQTIHQWPATLVQPVGSPLSLECTVEGTSNPNLYWYRQAAGRGLQLLFYSVGIGQISSEVPQNLSASRPQDRQFILSSKKLLLSDSGFYLCAWRGGASPGTEAFFGQGTRLTVV.

The chain links TRBV10-3 to TRBJ1-1; 7 nucleotides match TRBD1. Looked up from germline, CDR1 is ENHRY and CDR2 is SYGVKD. J gave up 6 bases and V 10 bases, and 26 bases lay outside the gene matches. CDR3 length: 18 amino acids. CDR3 sequence: CATTEGRDRGRVGSEAFF. For the CDR3, the DNA is TGTGCCACCACTGAAGGCCGGGACAGAGGGAGAGTGGGCTCTGAAGCTTTCTTT.

As DNA, the CDR3 is TGTGCCAGCCGCTCCGGGACAGGGAATGAAAAACTGTTTTTT. Translated, it gives CASRSGTGNEKLFF. The rearrangement uses TRBV2 and TRBJ1-4; 9 bases are shared with TRBD1. The germline V gene encodes CDR1 SNHLY and CDR2 FYNNEI. V dropped 8 bases and J dropped 5; count of bases not matched to a gene: 6. The CDR3 totals 14 residues.

The chain combines TRBV6-5 with TRBJ1-1; 8 positions agree with TRBD1. The trim removed 2 bases at V and 1 base at J, leaving 3 bases unmatched. The CDR3 covers 15 residues. Germline CDR1 is MNHEY and CDR2 is SVGAGI. In DNA, the CDR3 is TGTGCCAGCAGTTACGCGGGACAGGAGAACACTGAAGCTTTCTTT. This codes for CASSYAGQENTEAFF.

The V call is TRBV7-9, the J call TRBJ1-5, with 7 positions matching TRBD1. In germline, CDR1 is SEHNR, CDR2 FQNEAQ (reference sequence). The CDR3 loop spans 16 amino acids. Trimming cost V 3 bases and J 4 bases; bases outside gene matches: 9. In nucleotides, the CDR3 is TGTGCCAGCAGCTTGGGTACTGACAGGGCTAATCAGCCCCAGCATTTT. Translated, it gives CASSLGTDRANQPQHF. Filled out from reference TRBV7-9 and TRBJ1-5, the complete variable domain reads DTGVSQNPRHKITKRGQNVTFRCDPISEHNRLYWYRQTLGQGPEFLTYFQNEAQLEKSRLLSDRFSAERPKGSFSTLEIQRTEQGDSAMYLCASSLGTDRANQPQHFGDGTRLSIL.

V and J are TRBV19 and TRBJ2-3; 10 positions match TRBD2. Unmatched junction bases numbered 14, after V lost 6 bases and J lost 2 bases. CDR1 is LNHDA and CDR2 is SQIVND in the germline V gene (reference sequence). The CDR3 length is 18 residues. The CDR3 nucleotides read TGTGCCAGTAGCGCCGCTAGCGGGGGAGCTGCTACCACAGATACGCAGTATTTT. It translates to CASSAASGGAATTDTQYF. Full variable domain (missing parts from reference TRBV19 and TRBJ2-3): DGGITQSPKYLFRKEGQNVTLSCEQNLNHDAMYWYRQDPGQGLRLIYYSQIVNDFQKGDIAEGYSVSREKKESFPLTVTSAQKNPTAFYLCASSAASGGAATTDTQYFGPGTRLTVL.

The V and J genes are TRBV7-2 and TRBJ1-1; D is undetermined. The ends were cut back, 2 bases at V and 1 base at J, with 5 bases in the middle. Germline V gene lookup returns CDR1 SGHTA and CDR2 FQGNSA. The CDR3 is made up of 13 amino acids. In DNA form, the CDR3 reads TGTGCCAGCAGCTTACTGAGGAACACTGAAGCTTTCTTT. It specifies CASSLLRNTEAFF.

V and J are TRBV28 and TRBJ2-5; the D is unclear. The CDR3 has 11 amino acids. Between the trimmed V and J ends, which lost 5 bases and 4 bases, there was a span of 5 bases. In germline, CDR1 is MDHEN, CDR2 SYDVKM. The CDR3 nucleotides read TGTGCCAGCAGTCCGAGAGAGACCCAGTACTTC. Amino acid sequence: CASSPRETQYF.

This chain connects TRBV5-1 to TRBJ2-1; maybe TRBD1 (7 bases). Germline V CDR1 and CDR2: SGHRS, YFSETQ. The CDR3 runs to 17 residues. With 0 bases removed from V and 6 bases from J, the gap between germline ends came to 19 bases. As DNA, the CDR3 is TGCGCCAGCAGCTTGGGGGCAGGGGGGCACCCTGGCAATGAGCAGTTCTTC. Translation gives CASSLGAGGHPGNEQFF.

This clone was detected only a few times. The rearrangement links TRBV10-3 to TRBJ1-2; D is uncertain. With 5 bases removed from V and 7 bases from J, the gap between germline ends came to 17 bases. Per germline, CDR1 ENHRY and CDR2 SYGVKD. CDR3 size: 14 residues. The CDR3 coding sequence is TGTGCCATCAGTAACGTGATAGACACGAGTGGCTACACCTTC. Translation gives CAISNVIDTSGYTF.

V is TRBV14 and J is TRBJ1-6; 9 bases are a match to TRBD1. Per the germline V gene, CDR1 is SGHDN and CDR2 is FVKESK. The CDR3 has 16 amino acids. With V trimmed by 6 bases and J by 10 bases, 13 bases remained unmatched. Here the CDR3 DNA reads TGTGCCAGCAGTCCGGGACAGGGATTAGCGGGATCACCCCTCCACTTT. This codes for CASSPGQGLAGSPLHF. Based on the CDR3 plus reference TRBV14 and TRBJ1-6, the full variable domain is EAGVTQFPSHSVIEKGQTVTLRCDPISGHDNLYWYRRVMGKEIKFLLHFVKESKQDESGMPNNRFLAERTGGTYSTLKVQPAELEDSGVYFCASSPGQGLAGSPLHFGNGTRLTVT.

J is TRBJ1-2 and V is TRBV6-5, with a weak D call TRBD1 (6 bases). Trimming left V 6 bases short and J 4 bases short, with 15 bases between. CDR3 size: 14 residues. Per the germline V gene, CDR1 is MNHEY and CDR2 is SVGAGI. CDR3 nucleotides: TGTGCCAGCAGAGAGACAGGACTCAGCTATGGCTACACCTTC. Translation: CASRETGLSYGYTF.

As concerns this clone: One end of the junction does not line up with germline, which may come from a read error. The chain employs TRBV5-1 and TRBJ2-1, with 10 bases that match TRBD1. Germline CDR1 is SGHRS and CDR2 is YFSETQ. The CDR3 sequence is 16 residues long. Here the CDR3 reads CASSPGQGGSYNGQFF. CDR3 DNA sequence: TGCGCCAGCAGCCCCGGACAGGGGGGGTCCTACAATGGGCAGTTCTTC.

V is TRBV7-2 and J is TRBJ1-1, with 7 positions matching TRBD1. Germline CDR1 is SGHTA and CDR2 is FQGNSA. V gave up 4 bases and J gave up 0 bases; unmatched junction bases: 8. This CDR3 comprises 16 residues. For the CDR3, the DNA is TGTGCCAGCAGCTCACAGGGACAGCTAATGAACACTGAAGCTTTCTTT. Amino acids: CASSSQGQLMNTEAFF.

V and J are TRBV6-5 and TRBJ2-5; the match to TRBD1 covers 12 bases. V lost 2 bases to trimming and J lost 6 bases; unmatched junction nucleotides: 7. Per germline, CDR1 MNHEY and CDR2 SVGAGI. The CDR3 is 16 residues long. CDR3 sequence (DNA): TGTGCCAGCAGTTACGGCGGGACAGGGGGCGCACAGACCCAGTACTTC. Translating it yields CASSYGGTGGAQTQYF.

The gene calls are TRBV5-1 and TRBJ1-3; D is uncertain. V was shortened by 4 bases and J by 2 bases, with 13 bases between the two germline ends. Germline values: CDR1 SGHRS, CDR2 YFSETQ. CDR3 length: 15 residues. The CDR3 is CASSAQVAPGNTIYF. The CDR3 nucleotides are TGCGCCAGCAGCGCGCAAGTTGCGCCTGGAAACACCATATATTTT.

V is TRBV18 and J is TRBJ2-3, with D perhaps matching TRBD2 (5 bases). The CDR3 sequence is 16 residues long. Looked up from germline, CDR1 is KGHSH and CDR2 is LQKENI. The V gene lost 3 bases and the J gene lost 2 bases, with 15 bases spanning the gap. The CDR3 sequence: CASSPGRGSATDTQYF. The CDR3 coding sequence is TGTGCCAGCTCACCCGGCCGGGGAAGCGCCACAGATACGCAGTATTTT.

The J gene is TRBJ2-5, the V gene TRBV27; TRBD1 matches 7 bases. Per the germline V gene, CDR1 is MNHEY and CDR2 is SMNVEV (reference sequence). J gave up 9 bases and V 5 bases, and 9 bases lay outside the gene matches. The CDR3 loop spans 13 amino acids. The CDR3 DNA is TGTGCCAGCAGTAGTGAGACAGGGACCGCCCAGTACTTC. This translates into CASSSETGTAQYF.

The chain links TRBV7-2 to TRBJ1-5, with TRBD1 as a possible D gene (6 bases). Germline V gives CDR1 SGHTA, CDR2 FQGNSA. V was cut by 2 bases and J by 0 bases, with 8 bases left in between. There are 15 residues in the CDR3. The CDR3 DNA reads as TGTGCCAGCAGCTTAATACAGGGTAGCAATCAGCCCCAGCATTTT. Its translation is CASSLIQGSNQPQHF.